Each of the 32 T cell receptor beta chains below was sequenced from the same sample in a study of beta chain features in type 1 diabetes. What was sequenced were expressed TCRB transcripts, since all of the isolated RNA had been reverse transcribed. Sequencing was performed with immunoSEQ multiplex PCR; in TCRdb, only in-frame clones are kept and a portion is missing. The sample has fewer than 150,000 clones; 6.9% are singletons. Material for sequencing was central memory CD4+ T cells from blood. Receptor source: a young woman in good health.

The DNA of the CDR3 is TGCGCCAGCAGCTTGAGCACAGGGGGCTCCTACAATGAGCAGTTCTTC. Protein product: CASSLSTGGSYNEQFF. The V call is TRBV5-1, the J call TRBJ2-1; 8 bases align to TRBD1. Germline V gene data show CDR1 as SGHRS and CDR2 as YFSETQ. The CDR3 is made up of 16 amino acids. Germline trimming cut 1 base from V and 0 bases from J; bases unmatched to any gene: 3.

The gene calls are TRBV6-6 and TRBJ1-1; D remains unclear. The CDR3 spans 11 residues. The V gene's germline CDR1 is MNHNY and CDR2 SVGAGI (reference sequence). Trimming removed 7 bases at V and 8 bases at J, with 11 bases between. CDR3 nucleotides: TGTGCCAGCAAGCGGCAGCTAGAAGCTTTCTTT. Protein: CASKRQLEAFF.

This chain joins TRBV15 and TRBJ1-1, with TRBD1 identical over 7 bases. The CDR3 totals 12 residues. Losses at the gene ends were 9 bases for V and 1 base for J; bases not matched to a gene: 2. Looked up from germline, CDR1 is LNHNV and CDR2 is YYDKDF (reference sequence). This chain's CDR3 is CATGTANTEAFF. In nucleotides, the CDR3 is TGTGCCACAGGGACAGCGAACACTGAAGCTTTCTTT.

This chain uses TRBV7-2 with TRBJ2-2; D is unclear. CDR1 is SGHTA and CDR2 is FQGNSA in the germline V gene. This CDR3 spans 13 amino acids. Between the trimmed V and J ends, which lost 3 bases and 9 bases, there was a span of 11 bases. As DNA, the CDR3 is TGTGCCAGCAGCTTCGAGTACTTGAGGGAGCTGTTTTTT. This codes for CASSFEYLRELFF.

The CDR3: CASAGQLNTEAFF. In nucleotides, the CDR3 is TGTGCCAGCGCGGGACAGTTGAACACTGAAGCTTTCTTT. The rearrangement joins TRBV21-1 to TRBJ1-1; the D segment call TRBD1 is taken from the table without a DNA check. TRBV21-1 is designated a pseudogene. The CDR3 runs to 13 residues.

This clone has more than one count but fewer than ten. The chain links TRBV5-6 to TRBJ2-7; D call uncertain. Germline V gene sequence: CDR1 SGHDT, CDR2 YYEEEE. Between the trimmed V and J ends, which lost 4 bases and 5 bases, there was a span of 13 bases. The CDR3 length is 13 residues. CDR3 amino acids: CASSTAGRDEQYF. The CDR3 bases are TGTGCCAGCAGCACGGCCGGCCGGGACGAGCAGTACTTC.

V usage is TRBV2 and J usage is TRBJ2-6; D may be TRBD1 (6 bases). The germline V gene has CDR1 SNHLY and CDR2 FYNNEI. The CDR3 spans 16 residues. Trimming shortened V by 5 bases and J by 0 bases, and 11 bases separated the two germline ends. CDR3 sequence reads: CASSTGSSSGANVLTF. The CDR3 DNA follows: TGTGCCAGCAGTACAGGGAGCTCCTCTGGGGCCAACGTCCTGACTTTC.

In its sample, this clone was seen a few times. CDR3 nucleotide sequence: TGTGCCAGCAGCTCCACAGGGGTGGGCACAGATACGCAGTATTTT. Translated, it gives CASSSTGVGTDTQYF. The rearrangement joins TRBV7-3 to TRBJ2-3; TRBD1 matches at 7 bases. The germline gives CDR1 SGHTA, CDR2 FQGTGA. Trimming took 4 bases from V and 1 from J; bases not matched to a gene: 5. The CDR3 length is 15 residues.

This chain connects TRBV4-2 to TRBJ2-1; 11 positions match TRBD2. This CDR3 has 16 residues. CDR1 is LGHNA and CDR2 is YNFKEQ in the germline V gene. V was pared by 2 bases and J by 4 bases, with 4 bases of the junction left unmatched. Here the CDR3 reads CASSQSGTSGYNEQFF. The CDR3 region has the DNA TGTGCCAGCAGCCAATCCGGGACTAGCGGTTACAATGAGCAGTTCTTC.

This clone came up many times. J is TRBJ2-7 and V is TRBV19, with 7 bases that match TRBD2. There are 14 residues in the CDR3. The trim removed 3 bases at V and 5 bases at J, leaving 7 bases unmatched. Germline CDR1 LNHDA, CDR2 SQIVND (reference sequence). The CDR3 loop reads CASSIPGGSDEQYF. The CDR3 nucleotides are TGTGCCAGTAGTATCCCCGGCGGGAGTGACGAGCAGTACTTC. The full variable domain, with the rest looked up from reference TRBV19 and TRBJ2-7, is DGGITQSPKYLFRKEGQNVTLSCEQNLNHDAMYWYRQDPGQGLRLIYYSQIVNDFQKGDIAEGYSVSREKKESFPLTVTSAQKNPTAFYLCASSIPGGSDEQYFGPGTRLTVT.

The J gene is TRBJ2-5, the V gene TRBV7-9; TRBD1 is a possible D gene (5 bases). Trimming removed 5 bases from V and 3 bases from J, with 13 bases in between. This CDR3 is built from 14 residues. Germline values: CDR1 SEHNR, CDR2 FQNEAQ (reference sequence). The CDR3 bases are TGTGCCAGCAGCGACATGCTAGGGGAAGAGACCCAGTACTTC. As protein: CASSDMLGEETQYF.

The chain is built from TRBV7-3 and TRBJ2-1, with D perhaps matching TRBD2 (7 bases). V shed 5 bases and J shed 6 bases, with 20 bases lying between them. CDR3 size: 16 residues. From germline, CDR1 is SGHTA and CDR2 FQGTGA. In nucleotides, the CDR3 is TGTGCCAGCAGCCCATGGTCCCAGGGGAGGGGCAATGAGCAGTTCTTC. Protein product: CASSPWSQGRGNEQFF.

This clone has ten or more counts. The V call is TRBV5-4, the J call TRBJ2-7, with 12 bases identical to TRBD2. The CDR3 consists of 15 residues. The J segment lost 2 bases and the V segment lost 3 bases, leaving 3 bases of the junction unmatched. The germline CDR1 and CDR2 sequences are SGHNT and YYREEE (reference sequence). Here the CDR3 reads CASSSRTSGTYEQYF. The CDR3 DNA is TGTGCCAGCAGCTCACGGACTAGCGGGACCTACGAGCAGTACTTC.

This clone came up a few times. The rearrangement uses TRBV28 and TRBJ2-6, with 10 bases matching TRBD1. CDR1 and CDR2 from the germline V gene are MDHEN and SYDVKM. This CDR3 has 18 residues. V lost 4 bases to trimming and J lost 0 bases; unmatched junction nucleotides: 6. The CDR3 region is CASSSGQGPTSGANVLTF. The CDR3 region has the DNA TGTGCCAGCAGTTCGGGACAGGGGCCTACCTCTGGGGCCAACGTCCTGACTTTC.

The chain recombines TRBV7-2 with TRBJ2-7, with 8 bases aligning to TRBD2. CDR1 SGHTA and CDR2 FQGNSA come from the germline V gene. V trimming: 5 bases; J trimming: 2 bases; junction bases outside the gene matches: 11. This CDR3 is 16 amino acids long. The CDR3 bases are TGTGCCAGCAGCCCGGACCATAGCGGGACGCCCTACGAGCAGTACTTC. Encoded protein: CASSPDHSGTPYEQYF. The full variable domain, completed using reference TRBV7-2 and TRBJ2-7, is GAGVSQSPSNKVTEKGKDVELRCDPISGHTALYWYRQSLGQGLEFLIYFQGNSAPDKSGLPSDRFSAERTGGSVSTLTIQRTQQEDSAVYLCASSPDHSGTPYEQYFGPGTRLTVT.

J is TRBJ1-2 and V is TRBV5-6; D gene ambiguous. CDR1 and CDR2 (germline): SGHDT, YYEEEE. Trimming left V 4 bases short and J 8 bases short, with 15 bases between. CDR3 size: 13 residues. The CDR3 sequence is CASSPQRAGGYTF. DNA for the CDR3: TGTGCCAGCAGCCCACAAAGGGCGGGAGGCTACACCTTC.

This clone turned up a few times. The chain employs TRBV2 and TRBJ1-1; 9 bases line up with TRBD1. CDR3 size: 15 residues. The V and J ends lost 7 bases and 1 base, in that order; junction bases with no gene match: 7. Germline CDR1 reads SNHLY; CDR2 reads FYNNEI. The CDR3 DNA reads as TGTGCCAGCAAGGGTCGGGACAGGGCGAACACTGAAGCTTTCTTT. Its protein product is CASKGRDRANTEAFF.

This chain uses TRBV18 with TRBJ1-1; perhaps TRBD1 as D (6 bases). Deletions cut 0 bases from V and 4 bases from J, with 15 bases between. The CDR3 extends over 16 amino acids. Germline V CDR1 and CDR2: KGHSH, LQKENI. The CDR3 DNA reads TGTGCCAGCTCACCACCGGTGACAGGACCAACCACTGAAGCTTTCTTT. Its translation: CASSPPVTGPTTEAFF.

There are a few counts of this clone. This chain joins TRBV19 and TRBJ2-1; 11 bases align to TRBD2. V was clipped by 4 bases and J by 6 bases; unmatched bases: 2. The CDR3 extends over 14 amino acids. In germline, CDR1 is LNHDA, CDR2 SQIVND (reference sequence). The CDR3 loop reads CASSTGLAGNEQFF. The DNA of the CDR3 is TGTGCCAGTAGTACCGGACTAGCGGGCAATGAGCAGTTCTTC.

This clone was observed a handful of times. The chain links TRBV6-6 to TRBJ2-1; 12 positions agree with TRBD2. Germline CDR1 reads MNHNY; CDR2 reads SVGAGI (reference sequence). There are 15 residues in the CDR3. With 4 bases clipped from V and 5 bases from J, the junction kept 3 bases outside the gene matches. CDR3 coding DNA: TGTGCCAGCAGTTTTCGGACTAGCGGGAACAATGAGCAGTTCTTC. It yields the protein CASSFRTSGNNEQFF.

V gene TRBV15 combines with J gene TRBJ2-3; D ambiguous. Trimming took off 2 bases at V and 2 bases at J, with 2 bases between the two ends. The CDR3 contains 12 residues. Germline values: CDR1 LNHNV, CDR2 YYDKDF (reference sequence). The DNA of the CDR3 is TGTGCCACCAGCAGACTCACAGATACGCAGTATTTT. This encodes CATSRLTDTQYF.

The chain employs TRBV5-1 and TRBJ2-2; perhaps TRBD1 as D (5 bases). This CDR3 is 14 amino acids long. Deletions cut 6 bases from V and 0 bases from J, with 9 bases between. Germline CDR1 is SGHRS and CDR2 is YFSETQ. CDR3 DNA: TGCGCCAGCAAATGGACAACGAACACCGGGGAGCTGTTTTTT. This encodes CASKWTTNTGELFF.

This clone was seen many times. The chain has TRBV29-1 and TRBJ2-5; possible D gene TRBD1, 6 bases. Germline V gene sequence: CDR1 SQVTM, CDR2 ANQGSEA. V lost 6 bases and J 0 bases, leaving 14 bases between the germline ends. The CDR3 extends over 14 amino acids. This CDR3 is CSVPPGHHQETQYF. CDR3 in DNA: TGCAGCGTCCCACCGGGACACCACCAAGAGACCCAGTACTTC.

This clone was picked up a small number of times. The CDR3 DNA reads TGTGCCAGCAGCCAAGAATCCGGGGTAGGCAATCAGCCCCAGCATTTT. Translating it yields CASSQESGVGNQPQHF. The chain has TRBV4-2 and TRBJ1-5, with unresolved D. Germline values: CDR1 LGHNA, CDR2 YNFKEQ. The germline V and J ends were trimmed by 0 bases and 2 bases, with 11 bases remaining between them. The length of the CDR3 is 16 residues.

The J gene is TRBJ2-1, the V gene TRBV19; 10 positions agree with TRBD1. Germline V gene sequence: CDR1 LNHDA, CDR2 SQIVND (reference sequence). J was trimmed by 4 bases and V by 7 bases; bases with no gene match: 10. The CDR3 is 16 amino acids. The CDR3 protein is CASIPPGQGSYNEQFF. The CDR3 DNA follows: TGTGCCAGTATCCCTCCGGGACAGGGGAGTTACAATGAGCAGTTCTTC. Full variable domain (missing parts from reference TRBV19 and TRBJ2-1): DGGITQSPKYLFRKEGQNVTLSCEQNLNHDAMYWYRQDPGQGLRLIYYSQIVNDFQKGDIAEGYSVSREKKESFPLTVTSAQKNPTAFYLCASIPPGQGSYNEQFFGPGTRLTVL.

This clone occurred a few times. This sequence joins TRBV27 and TRBJ1-1, with D perhaps matching TRBD1 (5 bases). Between the trimmed V and J ends, which lost 2 bases and 1 base, there was a span of 8 bases. In germline, CDR1 is MNHEY, CDR2 SMNVEV (reference sequence). The CDR3 runs 14 residues. CDR3 bases: TGTGCCAGCAGTTTAAGAGGACAGAACACTGAAGCTTTCTTT. Amino acids: CASSLRGQNTEAFF.

J is TRBJ2-3 and V is TRBV6-1; possible D gene TRBD1, 5 bases. Trimming left V 8 bases short and J 2 bases short, with 14 bases between. Germline V gene sequence: CDR1 MNHNS, CDR2 SASEGT. This CDR3 is 14 amino acids long. CDR3 sequence (DNA): TGTGCCAGCGGCATACAGGTCCCCACAGATACGCAGTATTTT. This translates into CASGIQVPTDTQYF.

J is TRBJ2-7 and V is TRBV19, with 7 bases lining up with TRBD2. This CDR3 has 19 residues. Trimming cost V 7 bases and J 0 bases; bases outside gene matches: 21. Looked up from germline, CDR1 is LNHDA and CDR2 is SQIVND (reference sequence). CDR3 amino acids: CASMDTGTQGRGYSYEQYF. As DNA, the CDR3 is TGTGCCAGTATGGACACCGGGACGCAAGGGAGGGGATACTCCTACGAGCAGTACTTC.

The genes are TRBV6-1 and TRBJ1-5; 9 bases align to TRBD1. The CDR3 extends over 16 amino acids. The germline gives CDR1 MNHNS, CDR2 SASEGT. J was trimmed by 3 bases and V by 2 bases; bases with no gene match: 5. CDR3 sequence: CASSEMGTGNNQPQHF. The CDR3 DNA is TGTGCCAGCAGTGAAATGGGGACAGGGAACAATCAGCCCCAGCATTTT.

This clone has just a few counts. The genes are TRBV9 and TRBJ1-4; D is unresolved. The germline gives CDR1 SGDLS, CDR2 YYNGEE. Trimming took 4 bases from V and 4 from J, leaving 20 bases between them. The CDR3 is 17 amino acids. The DNA for the CDR3 is TGTGCCAGCAGCCCGAATTTACTGACGGGGATTAATGAAAAACTGTTTTTT. This codes for CASSPNLLTGINEKLFF.

V and J are TRBV7-3 and TRBJ1-1; no firm D call. V lost 5 bases and J 0 bases, leaving 7 bases between the germline ends. The CDR3 consists of 13 residues. CDR1 is SGHTA and CDR2 is FQGTGA in the germline V gene. The CDR3 is CASSLHMNTEAFF. Written as DNA, the CDR3 is TGTGCCAGCAGCCTCCACATGAACACTGAAGCTTTCTTT. The complete variable domain, with remaining parts taken from reference TRBV7-3 and TRBJ1-1, reads GAGVSQTPSNKVTEKGKYVELRCDPISGHTALYWYRQSLGQGPEFLIYFQGTGAADDSGLPNDRFFAVRPEGSVSTLKIQRTERGDSAVYLCASSLHMNTEAFFGQGTRLTVV.

The chain employs TRBV28 and TRBJ2-3; the D is unclear. Germline CDR1 is MDHEN and CDR2 is SYDVKM. The CDR3 runs to 12 residues. Trimming stripped 5 bases from V and 3 bases from J, with 6 bases between. The CDR3 bases are TGTGCCAGCAGTGCTAGAACAGATACGCAGTATTTT. Protein sequence: CASSARTDTQYF.